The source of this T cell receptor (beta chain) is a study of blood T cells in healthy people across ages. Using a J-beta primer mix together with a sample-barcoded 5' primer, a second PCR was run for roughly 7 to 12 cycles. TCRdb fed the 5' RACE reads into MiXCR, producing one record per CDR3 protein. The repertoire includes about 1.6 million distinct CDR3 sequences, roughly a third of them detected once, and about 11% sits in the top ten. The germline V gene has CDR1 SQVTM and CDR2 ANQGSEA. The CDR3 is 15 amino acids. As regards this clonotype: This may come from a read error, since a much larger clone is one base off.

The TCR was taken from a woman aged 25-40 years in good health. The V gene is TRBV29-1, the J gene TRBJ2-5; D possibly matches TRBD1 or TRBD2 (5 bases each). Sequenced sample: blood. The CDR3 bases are TGCAGCGTTGAAGCGTGGGGGATTAACCAAGGGACCCAGTACTTC. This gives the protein CSVEAWGINQGTQYF.